These T cell receptor beta chains were read from a single sample in a study of esophageal squamous cell carcinoma under preoperative chemotherapy. TCRdb re-called the PCR reads with MiXCR, one entry per CDR3 protein. The sample records about 6,600 distinct CDR3 sequences, approximately 32% being singletons. The sample was collected from a patient given preoperative chemotherapy. The receptors originated from a human donor with esophageal squamous cell carcinoma. The donor label of this sample is uncertain. Each CDR3 is given with its conserved first and last residue. Fields, in order: D gene, V gene, J gene, clone size, CDR3 protein, CDR3 DNA. D genes are given only for firm matches. Expanded clones get a size class; other rows say once, few or many, or leave the size out.

D: NA; V: TRBV7-6; J: TRBJ2-7; size: NA; CDR3: CASSWKSGRQYEQYF; DNA: TGTGCCAGCAGCTGGAAGTCCGGGCGACAGTACGAGCAGTACTTC
D: NA; V: TRBV6-1; J: TRBJ2-1; size: medium-sized; CDR3: CASRGAWDNYNEQFF; DNA: TGTGCCAGCAGGGGGGCCTGGGACAACTACAATGAGCAGTTCTTC
D: TRBD1; V: TRBV6-1; J: TRBJ2-7; size: many; CDR3: CASSEAYGGDRGNEQYF; DNA: TGTGCCAGCAGTGAAGCATACGGGGGGGACAGGGGGAACGAGCAGTACTTC
D: TRBD1; V: TRBV6-1; J: TRBJ1-1; size: many; CDR3: CASSEYRGTEAFF; DNA: TGTGCCAGCAGTGAGTACAGGGGGACTGAAGCTTTCTTT
D: NA; V: TRBV12-5; J: TRBJ2-7; size: medium-sized; CDR3: CASGLGRYEDEQYF; DNA: TGTGCTAGTGGACTCGGGCGGTATGAGGACGAGCAGTACTTC
D: NA; V: TRBV11-3; J: TRBJ2-7; size: NA; CDR3: CASRRTGDSYEQEF; DNA: TGTGCCAGCCGAAGAACAGGAGATTCCTACGAGCAGGAGTTC
D: TRBD1; V: TRBV6-1; J: TRBJ2-7; size: many; CDR3: CASSEPGRGSYEQYF; DNA: TGTGCCAGCAGTGAACCTGGCAGGGGGAGCTACGAGCAGTACTTC
D: NA; V: TRBV12-3/TRBV12-4; J: TRBJ2-7; size: NA; CDR3: CAGTCGGDQETQYF; DNA: TGTGCCGGGACCTGCGGCGGTGACCAAGAGACTCAGTACTTC
D: TRBD2; V: TRBV6-1; J: TRBJ2-1; size: medium-sized; CDR3: CASSEALAGGAYNEQFF; DNA: TGTGCCAGCAGTGAAGCCCTAGCGGGAGGCGCCTACAATGAGCAGTTCTTC
D: NA; V: TRBV7-2; J: TRBJ2-3; size: many; CDR3: CASSLAAADTQYF; DNA: TGTGCCAGCAGCTTAGCCGCAGCAGATACGCAGTATTTT
D: TRBD1; V: TRBV6-1; J: TRBJ2-7; size: medium-sized; CDR3: CAANDRGRYEQYF; DNA: TGTGCCGCCAATGACAGGGGGCGGTACGAGCAGTACTTC
D: NA; V: TRBV7-8; J: TRBJ2-1; size: once; CDR3: CARSLARGYEQLF; DNA: TGTGCCAGGAGCTTAGCGAGGGGATATGAGCAGTTGTTC
D: TRBD2; V: TRBV4-1; J: TRBJ2-1; size: NA; CDR3: CASSATSGSSYEQFF; DNA: TGCGCCAGCAGCGCGACTAGCGGGAGCTCCTACGAGCAGTTCTTC
D: NA; V: TRBV7-6; J: TRBJ2-7; size: medium-sized; CDR3: CASSRGVSGQPYEQYF; DNA: TGTGCCAGCAGCAGAGGTGTATCAGGACAACCCTACGAGCAGTACTTC
D: NA; V: TRBV7-9; J: TRBJ2-1; size: NA; CDR3: CASSLRDFGKQFF; DNA: TGTGCCAGCAGCTTACGGGACTTTGGCAAGCAGTTCTTC
D: NA; V: TRBV7-2; J: TRBJ2-4; size: medium-sized; CDR3: CASSSTTIAKNIQYF; DNA: TGTGCCAGCAGTAGCACAACGATAGCCAAAAACATTCAGTACTTC
D: NA; V: TRBV6-1; J: TRBJ2-2; size: NA; CDR3: CASSALQGRRTGELFF; DNA: TGTGCCAGCAGTGCGCTACAGGGACGTCGCACCGGGGAGCTGTTTTTT
D: NA; V: TRBV6-8; J: TRBJ2-7; size: NA; CDR3: CGSTKLVSEEQYF; DNA: TGTGGCAGCACCAAACTAGTCTCCGAGGAGCAGTACTTC
D: NA; V: TRBV25-1; J: TRBJ2-6; size: medium-sized; CDR3: CASPTRVLDAGANVLTF; DNA: TGTGCCAGCCCGACCAGGGTCTTGGATGCTGGGGCCAACGTCCTGACTTTC
D: NA; V: TRBV7-2; J: TRBJ2-2; size: medium-sized; CDR3: CASSLRLTGELFF; DNA: TGTGCCAGCAGCCTCCGACTCACCGGGGAGCTGTTTTTT
D: NA; V: TRBV6-1; J: TRBJ1-2; size: medium-sized; CDR3: CASSPVEGNNYGYTF; DNA: TGTGCCAGCAGCCCTGTGGAGGGAAACAACTATGGCTACACCTTC
D: TRBD1; V: TRBV5-1; J: TRBJ1-2; size: NA; CDR3: CASSLGQGIYGYTF; DNA: TGCGCCAGCAGCTTGGGACAGGGGATTTATGGCTACACCTTC
D: NA; V: TRBV12-3/TRBV12-4; J: TRBJ2-1; size: many; CDR3: CASSSGKGQETQFF; DNA: TGTGCCAGCAGTTCAGGGAAAGGGCAAGAGACCCAGTTCTTC
D: TRBD2; V: TRBV14; J: TRBJ2-1; size: few; CDR3: CASSQRIGGRDNEQFF; DNA: TGTGCCAGCAGCCAAAGGATTGGCGGGAGGGACAATGAGCAGTTCTTC
D: TRBD1; V: TRBV19; J: TRBJ2-3; size: NA; CDR3: CASSLAQGASTDTQYF; DNA: TGTGCCAGTAGTCTCGCTCAGGGGGCTAGCACAGATACGCAGTATTTT
D: TRBD1; V: TRBV6-5; J: TRBJ2-3; size: large; CDR3: CASKGSGGDGTQYF; DNA: TGTGCCAGCAAGGGGTCAGGGGGTGATGGTACGCAGTATTTT
D: NA; V: TRBV7-8; J: TRBJ2-7; size: NA; CDR3: CARSSRGSEQYF; DNA: TGTGCCAGGAGCTCGCGGGGCAGTGAGCAGTACTTC
D: NA; V: TRBV7-9; J: TRBJ2-5; size: NA; CDR3: CASSHTTGGEETQYF; DNA: TGTGCCAGCAGCCATACAACAGGGGGGGAAGAGACCCAGTACTTC
D: NA; V: TRBV6-5; J: TRBJ2-2; size: NA; CDR3: CASSWCRFMEDGGELFF; DNA: TGTGCCAGCAGTTGGTGCAGGTTCATGGAGGATGGCGGGGAGCTGTTTTTT
D: TRBD2; V: TRBV12-3/TRBV12-4; J: TRBJ2-1; size: NA; CDR3: CASSSGSTSGTSYNEQFF; DNA: TGTGCCAGCAGTTCTGGTAGCACTAGCGGGACCTCCTACAATGAGCAGTTCTTC
D: TRBD2; V: TRBV11-2; J: TRBJ2-1; size: once; CDR3: CASSPLLAGGRDEQVF; DNA: TGTGCCAGCAGCCCGTTACTAGCGGGAGGGCGTGATGAGCAGGTCTTC
D: NA; V: TRBV7-8; J: TRBJ2-7; size: many; CDR3: CASSVSGPHEQYF; DNA: TGTGCCAGCAGCGTTAGCGGACCCCACGAGCAGTACTTC
D: TRBD1; V: TRBV12-3/TRBV12-4; J: TRBJ2-1; size: NA; CDR3: CASSDRVQNIQFF; DNA: TGTGCCAGCAGCGACAGGGTCCAAAACATTCAGTTCTTC
D: TRBD1; V: TRBV12-3/TRBV12-4; J: TRBJ1-1; size: many; CDR3: CASNSRTGALEEAFF; DNA: TGTGCCAGCAACTCAAGGACAGGGGCGTTAGAGGAAGCTTTCTTT
D: TRBD2; V: TRBV27; J: TRBJ2-5; size: many; CDR3: CASSPGLAGAETQYF; DNA: TGTGCCAGCAGTCCCGGACTAGCGGGAGCCGAGACCCAGTACTTC
D: NA; V: TRBV6-1; J: TRBJ2-1; size: NA; CDR3: CASSRSRSYNEQFF; DNA: TGTGCCAGCTCGCGGAGTCGAAGCTACAATGAGCAGTTCTTC
D: NA; V: TRBV6-5; J: TRBJ2-1; size: medium-sized; CDR3: CASSSGLHEQFF; DNA: TGTGCCAGCAGTTCAGGGTTACATGAGCAGTTCTTC
D: NA; V: TRBV6-1; J: TRBJ1-3; size: few; CDR3: CASSEMPSSGNTIYF; DNA: TGTGCCAGCAGTGAAATGCCGAGCTCTGGAAACACCATATATTTT
D: TRBD2; V: TRBV6-1; J: TRBJ2-1; size: NA; CDR3: CASSKSGRSYNEQGF; DNA: TGTGCCAGCAGTAAGAGCGGGAGGTCCTACAATGAGCAGGGCTTC
D: NA; V: TRBV6-1; J: TRBJ2-2; size: many; CDR3: CASINQGRTAPGELFF; DNA: TGTGCCAGCATAAATCAGGGGCGAACAGCACCCGGGGAGCTGTTTTTT
D: TRBD1; V: TRBV27; J: TRBJ2-5; size: NA; CDR3: CASSSRDRGPDEEYF; DNA: TGTGCCAGCAGTTCGCGGGACAGGGGGCCCGACGAGGAGTACTTC